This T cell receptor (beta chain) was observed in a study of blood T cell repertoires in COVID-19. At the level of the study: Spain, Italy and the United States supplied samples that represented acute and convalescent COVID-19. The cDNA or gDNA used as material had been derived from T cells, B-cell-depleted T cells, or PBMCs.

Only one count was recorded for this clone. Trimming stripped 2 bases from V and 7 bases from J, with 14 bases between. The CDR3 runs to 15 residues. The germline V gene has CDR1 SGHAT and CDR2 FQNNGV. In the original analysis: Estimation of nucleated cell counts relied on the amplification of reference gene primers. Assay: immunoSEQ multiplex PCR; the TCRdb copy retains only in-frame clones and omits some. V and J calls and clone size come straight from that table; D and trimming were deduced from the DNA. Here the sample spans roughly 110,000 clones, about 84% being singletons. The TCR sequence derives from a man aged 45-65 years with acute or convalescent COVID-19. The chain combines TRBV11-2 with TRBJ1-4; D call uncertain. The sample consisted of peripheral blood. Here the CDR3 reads CASSLSSLSSEKLFF. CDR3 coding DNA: TGTGCCAGCAGCTTATCCTCCCTTTCGAGTGAAAAACTGTTTTTT.